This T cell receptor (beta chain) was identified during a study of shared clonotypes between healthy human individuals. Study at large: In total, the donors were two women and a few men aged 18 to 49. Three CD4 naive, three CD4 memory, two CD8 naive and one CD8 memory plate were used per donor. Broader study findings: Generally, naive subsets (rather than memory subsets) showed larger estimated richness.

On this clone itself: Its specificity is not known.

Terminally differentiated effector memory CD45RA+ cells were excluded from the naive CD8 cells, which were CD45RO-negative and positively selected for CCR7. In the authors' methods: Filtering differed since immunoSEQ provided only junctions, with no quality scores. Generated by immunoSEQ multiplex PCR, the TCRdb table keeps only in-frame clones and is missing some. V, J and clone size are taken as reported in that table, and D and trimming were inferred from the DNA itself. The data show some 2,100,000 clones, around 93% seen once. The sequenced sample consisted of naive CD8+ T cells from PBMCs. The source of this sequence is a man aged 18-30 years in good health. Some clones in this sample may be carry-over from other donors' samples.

The CDR3 sequence is CASSLTSVGELFF. DNA for the CDR3: TGTGCCAGCAGCTTAACATCGGTCGGGGAGCTGTTTTTT. The V call is TRBV7-3, the J call TRBJ2-2; no definite D call. The length of the CDR3 is 13 residues. Germline CDR1 is SGHTA and CDR2 is FQGTGA. V lost 0 bases to trimming and J lost 7 bases, with 6 bases between them.